The 32 T cell receptor beta chains presented below share a single source sample, sequenced in a study of OX40 agonist ivuxolimab in advanced cancers. Using immunoSEQ multiplex PCR, the repertoire was profiled, and TCRdb retains in-frame clones only, with some absent. The sample lists about 110,000 clones, less than 95% occurring once. The sequencing here drew on CD4+ or CD8+ T cells sorted from blood, taken in a trial of the OX40 agonist ivuxolimab. These receptors were taken from an adult with an advanced solid tumor such as melanoma, head and neck, liver or kidney cancer.

This clone was recorded only once. CDR3 in DNA: TGTGCCACCAGCGTAGGACAAGCAACTAATGAAAAACTGTTTTTT. Translated, it gives CATSVGQATNEKLFF. The chain is built from TRBV15 and TRBJ1-4; TRBD1 is a possible D gene (5 bases). V was clipped by 5 bases and J by 0 bases, with 10 bases between them. CDR1 LNHNV and CDR2 YYDKDF come from the germline V gene (reference sequence). The CDR3 is made up of 15 amino acids.

This rearrangement joins TRBV29-1 to TRBJ1-2; the D is unclear. With 2 bases removed from V and 7 bases from J, the gap between germline ends came to 20 bases. The CDR3 length is 15 residues. Germline V gene data show CDR1 as SQVTM and CDR2 as ANQGSEA. The CDR3 is CSVESLWADGGGYTF. For the CDR3, the DNA is TGCAGCGTTGAATCGTTGTGGGCGGACGGAGGTGGCTACACCTTC.

The chain uses TRBV9 and TRBJ2-2; 8 nucleotides agree with TRBD2. V lost 0 bases and J lost 7; bases outside the gene matches: 14. CDR3 size: 18 residues. Germline-derived CDR1 and CDR2 are SGDLS and YYNGEE. The CDR3 spells CASSVATAAGVSVGELFF. The CDR3 DNA reads TGTGCCAGCAGCGTAGCTACCGCAGCGGGAGTTTCCGTCGGGGAGCTGTTTTTT.

Concerning this clone itself: The junction shows a germline mismatch at one end, possibly a read error. The chain employs TRBV10-3 and TRBJ2-7; D gene unclear. This CDR3 has 11 residues. The germline CDR1 and CDR2 sequences are ENHRY and SYGVKD. CDR3 in DNA: TGTGCCATCAGCGAGTTCAGCGAGCAGTACTTC. Its translation: CAISEFSEQYF.

The chain recombines TRBV6-1 with TRBJ1-2; D uncertain. The CDR3 has 15 residues. Trimming left V 1 base short and J 2 bases short, with 11 bases between. Germline CDR1 MNHNS, CDR2 SASEGT. This CDR3 reads CASSEGGVRNYGYTF. The CDR3 DNA reads TGTGCCAGCAGTGAAGGCGGGGTCAGGAACTATGGCTACACCTTC.

The chain links TRBV6-8 to TRBJ1-3; D is unclear. The CDR3 is 14 amino acids. Trimming took 7 bases from V and 2 from J, leaving 12 bases between them. Germline CDR1 is MNHGY and CDR2 is SAAAGT. The CDR3 loop is CASTDGPPGNTIYF. In DNA, the CDR3 is TGTGCCAGCACCGACGGCCCACCTGGAAACACCATATATTTT.

This clone has only one observation. The chain has TRBV9 and TRBJ2-5, with a tentative D call TRBD1 (5 bases). V lost 2 bases and J 4 bases, leaving 15 bases between the germline ends. The CDR3 has 15 residues. Per the germline V gene, CDR1 is SGDLS and CDR2 is YYNGEE. CDR3 coding DNA: TGTGCCAGCAGCGTCCAGGGTTGGGGCGGAGAGACCCAGTACTTC. Protein sequence: CASSVQGWGGETQYF.

In its sample, this clone was seen a few times. The gene calls are TRBV7-8 and TRBJ1-6; D is ambiguous. CDR3 size: 13 residues. V was trimmed by 0 bases and J by 8 bases, leaving 5 bases between them. Germline V gene sequence: CDR1 SGHVS, CDR2 FQNEAQ. The CDR3 sequence: CASSLARDSPLHF. CDR3 sequence (DNA): TGTGCCAGCAGCTTAGCGAGAGATTCACCCCTCCACTTT. Full variable domain (rest looked up from reference TRBV7-8 and TRBJ1-6): GAGVSQSPRYKVAKRGQDVALRCDPISGHVSLFWYQQALGQGPEFLTYFQNEAQLDKSGLPSDRFFAERPEGSVSTLKIQRTQQEDSAVYLCASSLARDSPLHFGNGTRLTVT.

The chain carries TRBV27 and TRBJ1-3; D may be TRBD1 (6 bases). The V and J ends lost 8 bases and 1 base respectively, with 12 bases between them. Germline CDR1 is MNHEY and CDR2 is SMNVEV (reference sequence). This CDR3 has 14 amino acids. Written as DNA, the CDR3 is TGTGCCAGCCAAGGGGGTTCGTCTGGAAACACCATATATTTT. Its translation: CASQGGSSGNTIYF.

V gene TRBV4-1 combines with J gene TRBJ2-1; D gene unclear. Trimming pared 4 bases from V and 7 bases from J, leaving 14 bases between. CDR1 is MGHRA and CDR2 is YSYEKL in the germline V gene. This CDR3 is 14 amino acids long. CDR3 nucleotides: TGCGCCAGCAGCCCTCCCCGCCCGCCAAATGAGCAGTTCTTC. It is translated as CASSPPRPPNEQFF.

J is TRBJ2-1 and V is TRBV2, with 9 bases matching TRBD1. V shed 4 bases, J shed 4 bases, and the junction held 8 bases outside the gene matches. In germline, CDR1 is SNHLY, CDR2 FYNNEI. The CDR3 is made up of 16 amino acids. DNA of the CDR3: TGTGCCAGCAGTGCCCGACGGGACAGGGTATACAATGAGCAGTTCTTC. It specifies CASSARRDRVYNEQFF.

The J gene is TRBJ1-1, the V gene TRBV27; the match to TRBD1 covers 9 bases. The ends lost 6 bases at V and 6 bases at J; junction bases unmatched: 17. Germline V CDR1 and CDR2: MNHEY, SMNVEV (reference sequence). The CDR3 is 17 residues long. CDR3 nucleotides: TGTGCCAGCAGCCTAACGGGACAGGGAGGGGAGTTCGCTGAAGCTTTCTTT. This encodes CASSLTGQGGEFAEAFF.

In regard to this clone: Other DNA sequences in this specimen translate into the identical CDR3. The gene calls are TRBV30 and TRBJ1-5, with 9 bases fitting TRBD1. The CDR3 length is 15 residues. J gave up 5 bases and V 2 bases, and 7 bases lay outside the gene matches. Per the germline V gene, CDR1 is GTSNPN and CDR2 is SVGIG (reference sequence). The CDR3 region is CAWSQGTGRDQPQHF. The CDR3 DNA sequence: TGTGCCTGGAGTCAGGGGACAGGGAGAGATCAGCCCCAGCATTTT.

The chain has TRBV5-1 and TRBJ1-1; D remains unclear. Trimming cost V 5 bases and J 0 bases, with 17 bases left between them. The CDR3 sequence is 16 residues long. CDR1 SGHRS and CDR2 YFSETQ come from the germline V gene. CDR3 sequence reads: CASSFGDGRLNTEAFF. CDR3 DNA: TGCGCCAGCAGTTTTGGAGACGGACGGCTGAACACTGAAGCTTTCTTT. The complete variable domain, with remaining parts taken from reference TRBV5-1 and TRBJ1-1, reads KAGVTQTPRYLIKTRGQQVTLSCSPISGHRSVSWYQQTPGQGLQFLFEYFSETQRNKGNFPGRFSGRQFSNSRSEMNVSTLELGDSALYLCASSFGDGRLNTEAFFGQGTRLTVV.

The genes are TRBV11-3 and TRBJ1-3; possible D gene TRBD1, 6 bases. The CDR3 length is 15 residues. Germline-derived CDR1 and CDR2 are SGHNT and YENEEA. Trimming took off 3 bases at V and 3 bases at J, with 12 bases between the two ends. This CDR3 reads CASSLVGARGNTIYF. DNA of the CDR3: TGTGCCAGCAGCTTGGTGGGGGCTCGTGGAAACACCATATATTTT.

The chain uses TRBV28 and TRBJ1-1, with D perhaps matching TRBD1 (6 bases). Looked up from germline, CDR1 is MDHEN and CDR2 is SYDVKM. The CDR3 has 13 residues. The V end was cut by 4 bases, the J end by 6 bases, with 12 bases between. The DNA of the CDR3 is TGTGCCAGCAGTTCGGTGGAGGGGGCTGAAGCTTTCTTT. Translating gives CASSSVEGAEAFF.

The chain carries TRBV18 and TRBJ2-7, with 8 bases matching TRBD1. V shed 5 bases and J 4 bases; nucleotides not matched to a gene: 10. This CDR3 is built from 15 residues. Germline lookup yields CDR1 KGHSH and CDR2 LQKENI. CDR3 protein: CASSTGQGGGYEQYF. CDR3 in DNA: TGTGCCAGCTCAACAGGACAGGGAGGCGGGTACGAGCAGTACTTC.

In its sample, this clone was seen once. The rearrangement uses TRBV9 and TRBJ2-2, with TRBD2 matching 7 bases. Germline lookup yields CDR1 SGDLS and CDR2 YYNGEE. The CDR3 consists of 16 residues. Trimming removed 0 bases from V and 0 bases from J; junction bases left unmatched: 2. In DNA, the CDR3 is TGTGCCAGCAGCGTAGGGGCGGGAGCGAACACCGGGGAGCTGTTTTTT. Amino acids: CASSVGAGANTGELFF.

J is TRBJ2-3 and V is TRBV29-1, with 7 nucleotides matching TRBD2. Germline V gene sequence: CDR1 SQVTM, CDR2 ANQGSEA. The J segment lost 6 bases and the V segment lost 3 bases, leaving 12 bases of the junction unmatched. The CDR3 is made up of 15 amino acids. CDR3 bases: TGCAGCGTTGATGGGCGACTAGCTTGGGGGGATACGCAGTATTTT. Translated: CSVDGRLAWGDTQYF.

The V gene is TRBV5-4, the J gene TRBJ1-6, with D perhaps matching TRBD1 (5 bases). This CDR3 spans 16 amino acids. The germline CDR1 and CDR2 sequences are SGHNT and YYREEE (reference sequence). Trimming shortened V by 0 bases and J by 2 bases, and 9 bases separated the two germline ends. CDR3 nucleotide sequence: TGTGCCAGCAGCTTGGGTGGGACGGCCTATAATTCACCCCTCCACTTT. This sequence encodes CASSLGGTAYNSPLHF.

CDR3 region: CASSLDRDYGYTF. In DNA, the CDR3 is TGTGCCAGCAGCTTGGACAGGGACTATGGCTACACCTTC. This chain links TRBV5-4 with TRBJ1-2; perhaps TRBD1 as D (6 bases). Germline CDR1 is SGHNT and CDR2 is YYREEE (reference sequence). V was shortened by 0 bases and J by 3 bases, with 6 bases between the two germline ends. The CDR3 runs to 13 residues.

The rearrangement links TRBV6-1 to TRBJ2-5, with D tentatively TRBD1 (6 bases). Germline CDR1 MNHNS, CDR2 SASEGT. CDR3 length: 15 residues. V lost 5 bases, J lost 5 bases, and 18 bases lay in between. The CDR3 DNA reads TGTGCCAGCAGTTTCCGGGCCCAGGGGTCGGAGACCCAGTACTTC. Amino acids: CASSFRAQGSETQYF.

The rearrangement joins TRBV30 to TRBJ2-5, with D unclear. This CDR3 has 15 amino acids. Germline-derived CDR1 and CDR2 are GTSNPN and SVGIG (reference sequence). Trimming took 0 bases from V and 0 from J, leaving 11 bases between them. As DNA, the CDR3 is TGTGCCTGGAGTGTCGGGCTAGGGTACCAAGAGACCCAGTACTTC. Translation gives CAWSVGLGYQETQYF.

This clone showed up just a few times. The chain is built from TRBV7-3 and TRBJ1-5; D unresolved. The V end lost 5 bases, the J end lost 1 base, and 6 bases lay between the germline ends. The CDR3 consists of 13 residues. Germline lookup yields CDR1 SGHTA and CDR2 FQGTGA. In DNA, the CDR3 is TGTGCCAGCAGCCGCGACAGCAATCAGCCCCAGCATTTT. This encodes CASSRDSNQPQHF.

The rearrangement uses TRBV6-1 and TRBJ1-4, with TRBD1 identical over 10 bases. The CDR3 spans 16 residues. CDR1 and CDR2 from the germline V gene are MNHNS and SASEGT. V gave up 3 bases and J gave up 4 bases; unmatched junction bases: 5. CDR3 region: CASSELGQGVNEKLFF. DNA of the CDR3: TGTGCCAGCAGTGAGCTAGGACAGGGGGTTAATGAAAAACTGTTTTTT.

The chain couples TRBV10-2 to TRBJ2-3, with D perhaps matching TRBD2 (5 bases). Germline V lookup: CDR1 WSHSY, CDR2 SAAADI. Between the trimmed V and J ends, which lost 6 bases and 0 bases, there was a span of 16 bases. This CDR3 region has 16 residues. The chain's CDR3 is CASRGDPRGSTDTQYF. The CDR3 DNA reads as TGCGCCAGCAGGGGAGACCCCCGCGGAAGCACAGATACGCAGTATTTT.

V usage is TRBV11-2 and J usage is TRBJ2-7, with 11 bases aligning to TRBD2. The CDR3 length is 19 residues. Germline trimming cut 4 bases from V and 1 base from J; bases unmatched to any gene: 15. CDR1 SGHAT and CDR2 FQNNGV come from the germline V gene. CDR3 sequence (DNA): TGTGCCAGCAGCTCCCAGATTAGCGGGGGGGCTTTCGTATCCTACGAGCAGTACTTC. Protein sequence: CASSSQISGGAFVSYEQYF.

In its sample, this clone was seen once. The chain combines TRBV6-5 with TRBJ1-4; 7 bases match TRBD1. Germline CDR1 MNHEY, CDR2 SVGAGI. The CDR3 totals 15 residues. Germline trimming cut 5 bases from V and 4 bases from J; bases unmatched to any gene: 7. In DNA, the CDR3 is TGTGCCAGCAGTCCCGGGGGGACAGATAATGAAAAACTGTTTTTT. This sequence encodes CASSPGGTDNEKLFF.

The chain employs TRBV5-8 and TRBJ2-3; 9 bases match TRBD1. This CDR3 has 15 amino acids. Germline CDR1 and CDR2: SGHTS and YDEGEE. J gave up 3 bases and V 4 bases, and 6 bases lay outside the gene matches. CDR3 sequence: CASSNRGQETDTQYF. CDR3 DNA sequence: TGTGCCAGCAGCAACAGGGGGCAGGAGACAGATACGCAGTATTTT.

The gene calls are TRBV10-3 and TRBJ1-2; the D gene is possibly TRBD1 (5 bases). Germline V gene lookup returns CDR1 ENHRY and CDR2 SYGVKD. The V end was cut by 10 bases, the J end by 3 bases, with 9 bases between. The CDR3 totals 11 residues. The DNA for the CDR3 is TGTGCCACGCGGGGGTACTATGGCTACACCTTC. This sequence encodes CATRGYYGYTF.

V is TRBV30 and J is TRBJ1-5; D possibly corresponds to TRBD1 (6 bases). The CDR3 extends over 17 amino acids. V gave up 2 bases and J gave up 2 bases, with 19 bases separating them. Per the germline V gene, CDR1 is GTSNPN and CDR2 is SVGIG (reference sequence). CDR3 DNA sequence: TGTGCCTGGAGTACCCTACCGGAAGGGGGAGGCAATCAGCCCCAGCATTTT. Its protein is CAWSTLPEGGGNQPQHF.

This clone was picked up a small number of times. The chain links TRBV18 to TRBJ1-1, with D maybe TRBD1 (5 bases). Germline V CDR1 and CDR2: KGHSH, LQKENI. The CDR3 extends over 14 amino acids. V dropped 3 bases and J dropped 6 bases, with 14 bases sitting between them. The CDR3 reads CASSPGRARAEAFF. The CDR3 bases are TGTGCCAGCTCACCGGGACGGGCCAGGGCTGAAGCTTTCTTT. Full variable domain (missing parts from reference TRBV18 and TRBJ1-1): NAGVMQNPRHLVRRRGQEARLRCSPMKGHSHVYWYRQLPEEGLKFMVYLQKENIIDESGMPKERFSAEFPKEGPSILRIQQVVRGDSAAYFCASSPGRARAEAFFGQGTRLTVV.